This T cell receptor (beta chain) was observed in a study of blood T cell repertoires in COVID-19. Across the study: Material from acute and convalescent COVID-19 was sourced from the United States, Italy and Spain. T cells, B-cell-depleted T cells, or PBMCs provided the cDNA or gDNA that served as material.

Sequenced by immunoSEQ multiplex PCR; TCRdb stores in-frame clones only, minus some. The sample records 150,000 to 200,000 clones, approximately 86% being singletons. CDR1 is LGHDT and CDR2 is YNNKEL in the germline V gene (reference sequence). Trimming cost V 5 bases and J 0 bases, with 13 bases left between them. The CDR3 covers 15 residues. The rearrangement uses TRBV3-1 (or the pseudogene TRBV3-2) and TRBJ2-5; weak D call: TRBD1 (6 bases). The sample comprised peripheral blood. The receptor was isolated from a man in his late teens or twenties with acute or convalescent COVID-19. The CDR3 sequence: CASSDIRDNQETQYF. The CDR3 DNA is TGTGCCAGCAGCGATATAAGGGACAACCAAGAGACCCAGTACTTC.